The 13 T cell receptor beta chains below come from one sample, sequenced in a study of tumor-infiltrating lymphocytes in primary liver carcinoma. The source material, 20-30 mg of unsorted bulk tissue, was used to co-extract RNA and DNA. Production of TCR beta cDNA used 400 to 600 ng total RNA together with a constant-region primer. Researchers made the TCR beta libraries by running three nested multiplex PCR rounds with slightly modified ARM-PCR. Amplification in the first two PCR rounds was performed using TRBV1-TRBV30 forward primers and a C-beta reverse primer for approximately 10 cycles each. TCRdb re-called the multiplex PCR reads with MiXCR, one entry per CDR3 protein. The table shows 85,000 to 100,000 distinct CDR3 sequences, with approximately 68% occurring only once. The specimen was tumor-adjacent normal liver tissue. These receptors all come from a man between 40 and 49 years old with primary liver carcinoma and hepatitis B virus infection.

This clonotype occurred a few times. A clone one base away is much larger, so this may be a read error. The V call is TRBV6-1, the J call TRBJ1-2; 7 bases agree with TRBD1. Trimming took 1 base from V and 4 from J; bases not matched to a gene: 6. Germline V lookup: CDR1 MNHNS, CDR2 SASEGT. The CDR3 has 15 residues. The CDR3, as DNA: TGTGCCAGCAGTGAAGAGTGGGCAGGGGGCTATGGCTACACCTTC. This encodes CASSEEWAGGYGYTF.

The sample holds one count of this clonotype. A junction boundary mismatches the germline segment, possibly from a read error. This CDR3 reads CASNWASGRDDNEQLF. The CDR3, as DNA: TGTGCCAGCAACTGGGCTAGCGGGAGGGACGACAATGAGCAGTTATTC. The chain is built from TRBV11-2 and TRBJ2-1; TRBD2 agrees at 12 bases. Per germline, CDR1 SGHAT and CDR2 FQNNGV. The length of the CDR3 is 16 residues.

As for this clonotype: An end of the junction does not agree with germline; a read error may underlie this. This chain connects TRBV11-2 to TRBJ2-7; a weak D match, TRBD2 (5 bases). The CDR3 has 13 amino acids. Germline values: CDR1 SGHAT, CDR2 FQNNGV. CDR3 loop: CASSVEVGAEQYF. The CDR3, as DNA: TGTGCCAGCAGCGTAGAGGTGGGAGCTGAACAGTACTTC.

Comment on this clonotype: The junction does not match germline at one end; this may be a read error. This rearrangement joins TRBV10-3 to TRBJ1-2; TRBD1 agrees at 7 bases. This CDR3 contains 17 residues. Germline-derived CDR1 and CDR2 are ENHRY and SYGVKD. The CDR3 sequence: CAISELTGRVTNYGYIF. The CDR3 DNA is TGTGCCATCAGTGAGCTGACAGGGAGGGTTACTAACTATGGCTACATCTTC.

About this clonotype: One end of the junction fails to match germline, which may point to a read error. This rearrangement joins TRBV29-1 to TRBJ2-7, with 9 nucleotides matching TRBD2. The CDR3 length is 13 residues. Per germline, CDR1 SQVTM and CDR2 ANQGSEA. The DNA for the CDR3 is TGCAGCGTTCAGGTAGCGGGAGCCTACGGGCAGTACTTC. Encoded protein: CSVQVAGAYGQYF.

This clonotype was seen once. This rearrangement joins TRBV12-3 or TRBV12-4 to TRBJ2-1; 11 positions agree with TRBD2. The CDR3 extends over 14 amino acids. CDR3 nucleotide sequence: TGTGCTAGCCTGACTAGCGGGATAATGGGTGAGCAGTTCTTC. Protein: CASLTSGIMGEQFF.

The chain carries TRBV11-2 and TRBJ2-3, with D perhaps TRBD1 (6 bases). CDR1 is SGHAT and CDR2 is FQNNGV in the germline V gene. This CDR3 is 15 amino acids long. V was shortened by 0 bases and J by 7 bases, with 14 bases between the two germline ends. The chain's CDR3 is CASSLEVGGQNTQYF. CDR3 in DNA: TGTGCCAGCAGCTTAGAGGTTGGGGGCCAGAATACGCAGTATTTT.

A remark on this clonotype: One end of the junction fails to match germline, which may point to a read error. V gene TRBV2 combines with J gene TRBJ2-3, with D hard to call. The CDR3 contains 12 residues. The germline V gene has CDR1 SNHLY and CDR2 FYNNEI. CDR3 DNA sequence: TGTTCCAGCAGTGAACTGACAGATACGCAGTATTTT. Translation: CSSSELTDTQYF.

V is TRBV6-1 and J is TRBJ2-1; 9 bases fit TRBD2. The CDR3 sequence is 17 residues long. J was trimmed by 7 bases and V by 11 bases; bases with no gene match: 21. CDR1 MNHNS and CDR2 SASEGT come from the germline V gene. CDR3 nucleotide sequence: TGTGCCGGCACTATACGGACTAGCGCAATAGGGGGGAATGAGCAGTTCTTC. Its translation is CAGTIRTSAIGGNEQFF.

On this clonotype itself: This could be a read error, since a much larger clone is one nucleotide away. This chain links TRBV7-8 with TRBJ1-1, with D uncertain. This CDR3 is 11 amino acids long. The germline gives CDR1 SGHVS, CDR2 FQNEAQ. V dropped 4 bases and J dropped 6 bases, with 6 bases sitting between them. Here the CDR3 reads CASSSMAEAFF. DNA of the CDR3: TGTGCCAGCAGCTCTATGGCTGAAGCTTTCTTT.

The chain employs TRBV11-2 and TRBJ1-2; unclear D gene. V shed 0 bases and J shed 2 bases, with 10 bases lying between them. The CDR3 has 15 amino acids. Per germline, CDR1 SGHAT and CDR2 FQNNGV. DNA of the CDR3: TGTGCCAGCAGCTTAGAGGCAGTTGAAAACTATGGCTACACCTTC. This codes for CASSLEAVENYGYTF. Complete variable domain (other parts from reference TRBV11-2 and TRBJ1-2): EAGVAQSPRYKIIEKRQSVAFWCNPISGHATLYWYQQILGQGPKLLIQFQNNGVVDDSQLPKDRFSAERLKGVDSTLKIQPAKLEDSAVYLCASSLEAVENYGYTFGSGTRLTVV.

As regards this clonotype: Relative to the germline gene, one junction end is altered; a read error may explain this. The V call is TRBV11-1, the J call TRBJ1-3, with 7 bases matching TRBD1. CDR3 length: 15 residues. Germline CDR1 SGHAT, CDR2 FQDESV (reference sequence). CDR3 region: CTSSSGTVSGNTIYF. For the CDR3, the DNA is TGTACCAGCAGCTCTGGGACAGTCTCTGGAAACACCATATATTTT.

Remarks on this clonotype: A read error may explain this, as a much larger clone is one base away. The V and J genes are TRBV10-3 and TRBJ2-7, with 13 bases aligning to TRBD2. Germline V gene data show CDR1 as ENHRY and CDR2 as SYGVKD. This CDR3 has 14 amino acids. The DNA of the CDR3 is TGTACCATTATGACTAGCGGGGGGACCTACGAGCAGTACTTC. Protein: CTIMTSGGTYEQYF.